The T cell receptor beta chain under discussion was sequenced for a study of beta chain features in type 1 diabetes. Reverse transcribing all isolated RNA meant expressed TCRB transcripts were sequenced. The assay was immunoSEQ multiplex PCR, and TCRdb's table has in-frame clones only and misses some. The data contain around 170,000 clones, approximately 9.9% of them seen just once; the ten biggest clones take up over 2%. Findings and limits, study-wide: TCRB repertoires of naive, central memory and Treg cells appeared more similar among patients than among healthy donors.

This clone has just a few counts. Its matching antigen is unknown. Sequenced: central memory CD4+ T cells from blood. This sequence was found in a woman aged 18 to 35 in good health.

In DNA form, the CDR3 reads TGTGCCACCAGCGGGGGACAGGGTTTCGGCGGCTACACCTTC. This translates into CATSGGQGFGGYTF. V is TRBV15 and J is TRBJ1-2; 9 bases align to TRBD1. Trimming removed 5 bases from V and 8 bases from J; junction bases left unmatched: 9. Germline lookup yields CDR1 LNHNV and CDR2 YYDKDF (reference sequence). There are 14 residues in the CDR3.